Following are 22 T cell receptor beta chains from one sample sequenced in a study of cytomegalovirus exposure and HLA in healthy donors. Amplification used 60 Vbeta primers and 13 Jbeta primers. Using immunoSEQ multiplex PCR, the repertoire was profiled, and TCRdb retains in-frame clones only, with some absent. The sample lists roughly 77,000 clones, around 84% seen once, with 4% to 4.5% in the top ten. Sequencing was performed on PBMCs. All receptors derive from a man aged 35 to 55 in good health and CMV-seronegative.

This clone was picked up one time. One end of the junction is discordant with germline, which a read error may explain. The rearrangement links TRBV7-7 to TRBJ2-7; the match to TRBD2 covers 8 bases. The germline V gene has CDR1 SSHAT and CDR2 FNYEAQ (reference sequence). The CDR3 has 14 amino acids. In nucleotides, the CDR3 is TGTGCTAGCAGCCCGAGCGGGAGAATCTACGAGCAGTACTTC. Protein sequence: CASSPSGRIYEQYF.

The chain combines TRBV28 with TRBJ2-2; 9 nucleotides match TRBD2. CDR1 and CDR2 from the germline V gene are MDHEN and SYDVKM. With 6 bases clipped from V and 6 bases from J, the junction kept 8 bases outside the gene matches. CDR3 length: 15 amino acids. The CDR3 protein is CASRPFSGSSGELFF. The DNA for the CDR3 is TGTGCCAGCAGACCGTTTAGCGGGAGCTCCGGGGAGCTGTTTTTT.

The rearrangement joins TRBV6-1 to TRBJ2-3, with D maybe TRBD2 (5 bases). The V gene's germline CDR1 is MNHNS and CDR2 SASEGT. V lost 6 bases, J lost 3 bases, and 10 bases lay in between. The CDR3 has 13 amino acids. CDR3 loop: CASSERRTDTQYF. DNA for the CDR3: TGTGCCAGCAGCGAAAGGAGGACAGATACGCAGTATTTT.

V gene TRBV5-6 combines with J gene TRBJ1-2; D gene unclear. V was cut by 2 bases and J by 2 bases, with 7 bases left in between. Germline V gene sequence: CDR1 SGHDT, CDR2 YYEEEE. The CDR3 runs to 13 residues. CDR3 residues: CASSFERNYGYTF. The CDR3 nucleotides are TGTGCCAGCAGCTTTGAACGGAACTATGGCTACACCTTC.

The V call is TRBV2, the J call TRBJ2-1, with D possibly TRBD1 on 6 matching bases. Germline assignment: CDR1 SNHLY and CDR2 FYNNEI. V was clipped by 6 bases and J by 7 bases, with 16 bases between them. The CDR3 is 14 residues long. This CDR3 is CASSRGQVRNEQFF. Here the CDR3 DNA reads TGTGCCAGCAGCCGGGGACAAGTTAGGAATGAGCAGTTCTTC.

This chain links TRBV5-1 with TRBJ2-7; the D gene is possibly TRBD1 (5 bases). Germline assignment: CDR1 SGHRS and CDR2 YFSETQ. Trimming removed 4 bases from V and 6 bases from J, with 17 bases in between. This CDR3 has 14 amino acids. This CDR3 is CASSLTGASTEQYF. As DNA, the CDR3 is TGCGCCAGCAGCCTAACAGGTGCCTCTACCGAGCAGTACTTC.

This clone was seen only once. This chain uses TRBV9 with TRBJ1-1, with D perhaps TRBD1 (5 bases). The CDR3 is 14 residues long. The germline V gene has CDR1 SGDLS and CDR2 YYNGEE. The ends were cut back, 5 bases at V and 5 bases at J, with 16 bases in the middle. The CDR3 reads CASRDDSFGTEAFF. In nucleotides, the CDR3 is TGTGCCAGCAGAGACGACAGTTTTGGGACTGAAGCTTTCTTT.

The chain uses TRBV15 and TRBJ2-5; no definite D call. The ends were cut back, 1 base at V and 3 bases at J, with 9 bases in the middle. Germline V gene sequence: CDR1 LNHNV, CDR2 YYDKDF (reference sequence). The CDR3 sequence is 14 residues long. CDR3 sequence: CATSRGGTKETQYF. The CDR3 DNA sequence: TGTGCCACCAGCAGAGGCGGCACTAAAGAGACCCAGTACTTC.

A remark on this clone: The junction differs from germline at one of its ends, possibly a read error. The chain is built from TRBV11-2 and TRBJ2-2; D may be TRBD1 (6 bases). The V gene's germline CDR1 is SGHAT and CDR2 FQNNGV. This CDR3 contains 15 residues. CDR3 residues: CATSWGPSSPGELFF. The DNA for the CDR3 is TGTGCCACCAGCTGGGGGCCCTCTTCCCCCGGGGAGCTGTTTTTT. The full variable domain, with the rest looked up from reference TRBV11-2 and TRBJ2-2, is EAGVAQSPRYKIIEKRQSVAFWCNPISGHATLYWYQQILGQGPKLLIQFQNNGVVDDSQLPKDRFSAERLKGVDSTLKIQPAKLEDSAVYLCATSWGPSSPGELFFGEGSRLTVL.

The DNA of the CDR3 is TGTGCCAGCAGCCCTGGAGTGGGAGTAGCTAATGAAAAACTGTTTTTT. Protein sequence: CASSPGVGVANEKLFF. This rearrangement joins TRBV5-6 to TRBJ1-4, with D unresolved. The CDR3 loop spans 16 amino acids. Trimming shortened V by 4 bases and J by 3 bases, and 16 bases separated the two germline ends. In germline, CDR1 is SGHDT, CDR2 YYEEEE.

This chain connects TRBV7-2 to TRBJ2-7; D gene unclear. CDR1 and CDR2 (germline): SGHTA, FQGNSA. The germline V and J ends were trimmed by 3 bases and 1 base, with 16 bases remaining between them. The CDR3 totals 16 residues. As DNA, the CDR3 is TGTGCCAGCAGCTTCCGATCAGCGTATCGTTCCTACGAGCAGTACTTC. It encodes CASSFRSAYRSYEQYF.

This clone was counted between two and nine times. CDR3 coding DNA: TGTGCCAGCAGTCCAGGGACAGGGGCCTCTAGCACAGATACGCAGTATTTT. Translated: CASSPGTGASSTDTQYF. J is TRBJ2-3 and V is TRBV5-6; the match to TRBD1 covers 10 bases. The V segment lost 5 bases and the J segment 0 bases; nucleotides outside the gene matches: 9. Germline V gives CDR1 SGHDT, CDR2 YYEEEE. This CDR3 has 17 amino acids.

This chain links TRBV29-1 with TRBJ1-1; no firm D call. Between the trimmed V and J ends, which lost 3 bases and 1 base, there was a span of 3 bases. The germline V gene has CDR1 SQVTM and CDR2 ANQGSEA. The CDR3 contains 11 residues. The CDR3 DNA sequence: TGCAGCGTTGACGGGAACACTGAAGCTTTCTTT. It codes for CSVDGNTEAFF. The full variable domain, rest sourced from reference TRBV29-1 and TRBJ1-1, is SAVISQKPSRDICQRGTSLTIQCQVDSQVTMMFWYRQQPGQSLTLIATANQGSEATYESGFVIDKFPISRPNLTFSTLTVSNMSPEDSSIYLCSVDGNTEAFFGQGTRLTVV.

CDR3 nucleotides: TGTGCCAGCAGTAGGGGGGGAGGGCCGCGGAACACCGGGGAGCTGTTTTTT. It encodes CASSRGGGPRNTGELFF. The gene calls are TRBV7-3 and TRBJ2-2; TRBD2 is a possible D gene (7 bases). V lost 6 bases and J 1 base, leaving 18 bases between the germline ends. The CDR3 sequence is 17 residues long. Looked up from germline, CDR1 is SGHTA and CDR2 is FQGTGA. Complete variable domain (other parts from reference TRBV7-3 and TRBJ2-2): GAGVSQTPSNKVTEKGKYVELRCDPISGHTALYWYRQSLGQGPEFLIYFQGTGAADDSGLPNDRFFAVRPEGSVSTLKIQRTERGDSAVYLCASSRGGGPRNTGELFFGEGSRLTVL.

This sequence joins TRBV5-1 and TRBJ2-2, with TRBD2 as a possible D gene (6 bases). The germline gives CDR1 SGHRS, CDR2 YFSETQ. This CDR3 spans 13 amino acids. V was shortened by 3 bases and J by 8 bases, with 11 bases between the two germline ends. The CDR3 sequence: CASSSIGGGELFF. CDR3 sequence (DNA): TGCGCCAGCAGCTCTATCGGGGGTGGGGAGCTGTTTTTT.

The chain is built from TRBV15 and TRBJ2-1; TRBD1 agrees at 9 bases. Germline CDR1 and CDR2: LNHNV and YYDKDF (reference sequence). The CDR3 is 14 amino acids. The junction had 4 bases not matched to a gene; V was cut back by 5 bases and J by 5 bases. CDR3 in amino acids: CATSPDRGDNEQFF. The CDR3 bases are TGTGCCACCAGCCCGGACAGGGGAGACAATGAGCAGTTCTTC. The whole variable domain, remainder taken from reference TRBV15 and TRBJ2-1, is DAMVIQNPRYQVTQFGKPVTLSCSQTLNHNVMYWYQQKSSQAPKLLFHYYDKDFNNEADTPDNFQSRRPNTSFCFLDIRSPGLGDTAMYLCATSPDRGDNEQFFGPGTRLTVL.

V gene TRBV30 combines with J gene TRBJ1-5, with D unresolved. There are 13 residues in the CDR3. Trimming left V 1 base short and J 0 bases short, with 4 bases between. The germline CDR1 and CDR2 sequences are GTSNPN and SVGIG (reference sequence). CDR3 coding DNA: TGTGCCTGGAGTGGAGATAGCAATCAGCCCCAGCATTTT. This sequence encodes CAWSGDSNQPQHF. Full variable domain (remainder filled in from reference TRBV30 and TRBJ1-5): SQTIHQWPATLVQPVGSPLSLECTVEGTSNPNLYWYRQAAGRGLQLLFYSVGIGQISSEVPQNLSASRPQDRQFILSSKKLLLSDSGFYLCAWSGDSNQPQHFGDGTRLSIL.

The rearrangement joins TRBV19 to TRBJ2-7; TRBD2 aligns across 8 bases. CDR1 is LNHDA, CDR2 SQIVND, per germline (reference sequence). The CDR3 runs to 15 residues. With V trimmed by 0 bases and J by 7 bases, 8 bases remained unmatched. This CDR3 reads CASSIDSGSLGEQYF. CDR3 coding DNA: TGTGCCAGTAGTATAGACAGCGGGAGCCTCGGGGAGCAGTACTTC. Supplemented by reference TRBV19 and TRBJ2-7, the full variable domain reads DGGITQSPKYLFRKEGQNVTLSCEQNLNHDAMYWYRQDPGQGLRLIYYSQIVNDFQKGDIAEGYSVSREKKESFPLTVTSAQKNPTAFYLCASSIDSGSLGEQYFGPGTRLTVT.

The chain uses TRBV27 and TRBJ2-7; 7 bases align to TRBD1. Looked up from germline, CDR1 is MNHEY and CDR2 is SMNVEV (reference sequence). CDR3 length: 13 amino acids. V dropped 7 bases and J dropped 2; count of bases not matched to a gene: 5. CDR3 region: CASTGGTTYEQYF. CDR3 sequence (DNA): TGTGCCAGCACAGGGGGAACAACCTACGAGCAGTACTTC.

This clone was detected once. The chain carries TRBV28 and TRBJ2-7; 8 nucleotides match TRBD1. This CDR3 has 17 amino acids. Unmatched junction bases numbered 19, after V lost 6 bases and J lost 6 bases. Germline-derived CDR1 and CDR2 are MDHEN and SYDVKM. This chain's CDR3 is CASRESRQGTMVREQYF. The CDR3 coding sequence is TGTGCCAGCAGGGAGAGCCGACAGGGGACGATGGTTCGCGAGCAGTACTTC.

This chain uses TRBV29-1 with TRBJ2-7; D may be TRBD2 (6 bases). Germline lookup yields CDR1 SQVTM and CDR2 ANQGSEA. The CDR3 loop spans 14 amino acids. V lost 2 bases to trimming and J lost 2 bases, with 13 bases between them. CDR3 sequence reads: CSVEQTGAPYEQYF. The CDR3 DNA follows: TGCAGCGTTGAACAGACGGGAGCCCCCTACGAGCAGTACTTC.

The J gene is TRBJ2-6, the V gene TRBV7-2; D might be TRBD1 (6 bases). The CDR3 runs to 15 residues. Per germline, CDR1 SGHTA and CDR2 FQGNSA. V was shortened by 5 bases and J by 1 base, with 9 bases between the two germline ends. The CDR3 loop is CASSVGTSGANVLTF. The CDR3, as DNA: TGTGCCAGCAGCGTCGGGACATCTGGGGCCAACGTCCTGACTTTC. Based on the CDR3 plus reference TRBV7-2 and TRBJ2-6, the full variable domain is GAGVSQSPSNKVTEKGKDVELRCDPISGHTALYWYRQSLGQGLEFLIYFQGNSAPDKSGLPSDRFSAERTGGSVSTLTIQRTQQEDSAVYLCASSVGTSGANVLTFGAGSRLTVL.